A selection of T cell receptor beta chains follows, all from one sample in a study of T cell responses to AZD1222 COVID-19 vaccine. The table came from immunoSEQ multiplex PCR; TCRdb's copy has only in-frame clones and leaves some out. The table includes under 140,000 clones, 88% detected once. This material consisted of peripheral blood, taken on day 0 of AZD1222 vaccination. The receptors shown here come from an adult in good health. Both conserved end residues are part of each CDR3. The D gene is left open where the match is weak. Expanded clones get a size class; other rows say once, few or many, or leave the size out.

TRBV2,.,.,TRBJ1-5,TGTGCCAGCAGTGGACAGGACCGGTCTCAGCCCCAGCATTTT,CASSGQDRSQPQHF
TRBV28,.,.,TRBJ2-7,TGTGCCAGCAGTTTAGGTATGGGAGTACACTACGAGCAGTACTTC,CASSLGMGVHYEQYF
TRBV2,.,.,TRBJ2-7,TGTGCCAGCAGTGAGAGGCAGCCACCCTACGAGCAGTACTTC,CASSERQPPYEQYF
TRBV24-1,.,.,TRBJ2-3,TGTGCCACCAGTGACCAGACAGATACGCAGTATTTT,CATSDQTDTQYF
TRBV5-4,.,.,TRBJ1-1,TGTGCCAGCATGGGGAACGCTGAAGCTTTCTTT,CASMGNAEAFF
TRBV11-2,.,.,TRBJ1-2,TGTGCCAGCAGCTTATTTGCTGGCTACACCTTC,CASSLFAGYTF
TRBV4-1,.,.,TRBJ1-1,TGCGCCAGCAGCCCCCAGGTGAACACTGAAGCTTTCTTT,CASSPQVNTEAFF
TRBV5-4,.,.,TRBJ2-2,TGTGCCAGCAGCTCACTCGGGGAGCTGTTTTTT,CASSSLGELFF
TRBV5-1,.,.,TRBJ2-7,TGCGCCAGCAGCTTGACGGGGCACACCCGGGAGGAGCAGTACTTC,CASSLTGHTREEQYF
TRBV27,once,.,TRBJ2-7,TGTGCCAGCAGTTTATCCCCCCCCGGGACTGGCCTCTCCTACGAGCAGTACTTC,CASSLSPPGTGLSYEQYF
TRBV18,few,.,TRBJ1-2,TGTGCCAGCTCACCACCGGGGGCCCGTGGCTACACCTTC,CASSPPGARGYTF
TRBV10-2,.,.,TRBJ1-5,TGCGCCAGCAAAACCGCCCAGTCTCAAGTTAAAATGATCAATCAGCCCCAGCATTTT,CASKTAQSQVKMINQPQHF
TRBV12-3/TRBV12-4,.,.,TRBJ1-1,TGTGCCAGCAGCCCTCGGACACCCACTGAAGCTTTCTTT,CASSPRTPTEAFF
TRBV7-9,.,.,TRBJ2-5,TGTGCCAGCAGCTACAGGGAGACCCAGTACTTC,CASSYRETQYF
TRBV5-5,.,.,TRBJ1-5,TGTGCCAGCAGCCCTACAACAGGCAATCAGCCCCAGCATTTT,CASSPTTGNQPQHF
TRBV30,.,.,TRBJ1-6,TGTGCCTGGAATATAGGGGCAAATTCACCCCTCCACTTT,CAWNIGANSPLHF
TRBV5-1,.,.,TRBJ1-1,TGCGCCAGCAGCTACACCACGGCCTCGGGGACTGAAGCTTTCTTT,CASSYTTASGTEAFF
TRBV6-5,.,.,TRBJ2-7,TGTGCCAGCAGTAAGCCTAGCGTTTCCTCCTACGAGCAGTACTTC,CASSKPSVSSYEQYF
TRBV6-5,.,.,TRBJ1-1,TGTGCCAGCAGTTACTCCCTAGGCAGCTTGAACACTGAAGCTTTCTTT,CASSYSLGSLNTEAFF
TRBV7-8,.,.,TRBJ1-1,TGTGCCAGCAGCCTCGAGCCCGGGGAGGGCACTGAAGCTTTCTTT,CASSLEPGEGTEAFF
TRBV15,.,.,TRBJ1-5,TGTGCCACCAGCCTGATCGGCAATCAGCCCCAGCATTTT,CATSLIGNQPQHF
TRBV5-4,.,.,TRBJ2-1,TGTGCCAGCAGCTCCATCGATGAGCAGTTCTTC,CASSSIDEQFF
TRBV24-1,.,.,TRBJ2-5,TGTGCCACCAGTCGGTCAGGTGTAGAGACCCAGTACTTC,CATSRSGVETQYF
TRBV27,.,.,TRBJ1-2,TGTGCCAGCAGTTTAGTAGCTAACTATGGCTACACCTTC,CASSLVANYGYTF